A selection of T cell receptor beta chains follows, all from one sample in a study of blood T cell repertoires in COVID-19. Using immunoSEQ multiplex PCR, the repertoire was profiled, and TCRdb retains in-frame clones only, with some absent. This table holds 200,000 to 250,000 clones, about four fifths found once. The source material was peripheral blood. The receptor set was obtained from a woman of 80 years or more with COVID-19, enrolled during active disease. Both conserved end residues are part of each CDR3. A D gene is named only where the DNA matches it firmly. Size is omitted from some rows. Given values are once, few, many or a class for expanded clones.

d_gene: .; v_gene: TRBV5-1; abundance: .; len: 15; j_gene: TRBJ2-5; CDR3aa: CASSLAGSPGETQYF; CDR3nt: TGCGCCAGCAGCTTGGCCGGCAGCCCGGGGGAGACCCAGTACTTC
d_gene: .; v_gene: TRBV12-3/TRBV12-4; abundance: .; len: 13; j_gene: TRBJ1-2; CDR3aa: CASSPRVVGGYTF; CDR3nt: TGTGCCAGCAGTCCGAGGGTTGTGGGTGGCTACACCTTC
d_gene: TRBD1; v_gene: TRBV5-1; abundance: .; len: 13; j_gene: TRBJ1-2; CDR3aa: CASSADRGYGYTF; CDR3nt: TGCGCCAGCAGCGCTGACAGGGGCTACGGCTACACCTTC
d_gene: .; v_gene: TRBV3-1/TRBV3-2; abundance: .; len: 14; j_gene: TRBJ2-3; CDR3aa: CASSQGFSADTQYF; CDR3nt: TGTGCCAGCAGCCAAGGTTTTTCCGCAGATACGCAGTATTTT
d_gene: TRBD1; v_gene: TRBV7-9; abundance: .; len: 15; j_gene: TRBJ1-1; CDR3aa: CASSPQTGVDTEAFF; CDR3nt: TGTGCCAGCAGCCCACAGACAGGGGTTGACACTGAAGCTTTCTTT
d_gene: .; v_gene: TRBV3-1/TRBV3-2; abundance: .; len: 15; j_gene: TRBJ2-2; CDR3aa: CASSPGVANTGELFF; CDR3nt: TGTGCCAGCAGCCCAGGGGTCGCAAACACCGGGGAGCTGTTTTTT
d_gene: TRBD1; v_gene: TRBV19; abundance: .; len: 14; j_gene: TRBJ1-5; CDR3aa: CASTGTDSNQPQHF; CDR3nt: TGTGCCAGTACTGGGACAGATTCAAATCAGCCCCAGCATTTT
d_gene: TRBD2; v_gene: TRBV9; abundance: .; len: 13; j_gene: TRBJ2-5; CDR3aa: CASSGGLGETQYF; CDR3nt: TGTGCCAGCAGCGGGGGACTAGGAGAGACCCAGTACTTC
d_gene: TRBD2; v_gene: TRBV25-1; abundance: few; len: 16; j_gene: TRBJ2-3; CDR3aa: CASTRGLADSTDTQYF; CDR3nt: TGTGCCAGCACCAGAGGCCTAGCGGATTCCACAGATACGCAGTATTTT
d_gene: .; v_gene: TRBV6-7; abundance: once; len: 14; j_gene: TRBJ2-7; CDR3aa: CASSYPRGSYEQYF; CDR3nt: TGTGCCAGCAGTTACCCCAGGGGTTCCTACGAGCAGTACTTC
d_gene: .; v_gene: TRBV6-1; abundance: .; len: 16; j_gene: TRBJ1-5; CDR3aa: CASSAGGGGSNQPQHF; CDR3nt: TGTGCCAGCAGTGCAGGAGGCGGAGGTAGCAATCAGCCCCAGCATTTT
d_gene: TRBD2; v_gene: TRBV4-1; abundance: .; len: 16; j_gene: TRBJ2-2; CDR3aa: CASSQDTGRPTGELFF; CDR3nt: TGCGCCAGCAGCCAAGATACCGGGAGGCCCACCGGGGAGCTGTTTTTT
d_gene: .; v_gene: TRBV4-2; abundance: .; len: 16; j_gene: TRBJ2-6; CDR3aa: CASSPEGGAGANVLTF; CDR3nt: TGTGCCAGCAGTCCAGAGGGCGGGGCGGGGGCCAACGTCCTGACTTTC
d_gene: .; v_gene: TRBV5-1; abundance: .; len: 14; j_gene: TRBJ1-3; CDR3aa: CASSPGEAGNTIYF; CDR3nt: TGCGCCAGCAGCCCGGGGGAGGCTGGAAACACCATATATTTT
d_gene: .; v_gene: TRBV19; abundance: .; len: 14; j_gene: TRBJ1-4; CDR3aa: CASSSYRAGEKLFF; CDR3nt: TGTGCCAGTAGTAGTTACCGGGCGGGAGAAAAACTGTTTTTT
d_gene: TRBD1; v_gene: TRBV2; abundance: .; len: 14; j_gene: TRBJ1-2; CDR3aa: CAWTGEGIANGYTF; CDR3nt: TGTGCCTGGACAGGGGAGGGGATCGCTAATGGCTACACCTTC
d_gene: .; v_gene: TRBV28; abundance: .; len: 15; j_gene: TRBJ1-6; CDR3aa: CASSFGGFGPSPLHF; CDR3nt: TGTGCCAGCAGTTTCGGAGGGTTCGGCCCTTCACCCCTCCACTTT
d_gene: .; v_gene: TRBV5-1; abundance: few; len: 14; j_gene: TRBJ2-3; CDR3aa: CASSRTSSTDTQYF; CDR3nt: TGCGCCAGCAGCCGGACATCTAGCACAGATACGCAGTATTTT
d_gene: .; v_gene: TRBV7-3; abundance: .; len: 15; j_gene: TRBJ2-2; CDR3aa: CASSLMRPNTGELFF; CDR3nt: TGTGCCAGCAGCTTAATGAGGCCCAACACCGGGGAGCTGTTTTTT
d_gene: .; v_gene: TRBV5-5; abundance: .; len: 15; j_gene: TRBJ1-5; CDR3aa: CASTRGGSSYQPQHF; CDR3nt: TGTGCCAGCACCCGGGGGGGGTCCTCTTATCAGCCCCAGCATTTT
d_gene: .; v_gene: TRBV5-1; abundance: .; len: 15; j_gene: TRBJ1-3; CDR3aa: CASSQGMIAGNTIYF; CDR3nt: TGCGCCAGCAGCCAGGGTATGATAGCTGGAAACACCATATATTTT
d_gene: .; v_gene: TRBV5-5; abundance: .; len: 14; j_gene: TRBJ2-2; CDR3aa: CASSLQGSTGELFF; CDR3nt: TGTGCCAGCAGCCTGCAGGGAAGCACCGGGGAGCTGTTTTTT
d_gene: .; v_gene: TRBV18; abundance: .; len: 14; j_gene: TRBJ1-2; CDR3aa: CASSPGDRNYGYTF; CDR3nt: TGTGCCAGCTCACCTGGAGACAGGAACTATGGCTACACCTTC
d_gene: TRBD2; v_gene: TRBV2; abundance: .; len: 14; j_gene: TRBJ2-3; CDR3aa: CASSGGDGTDTQYF; CDR3nt: TGTGCCAGCAGCGGGGGGGACGGCACAGATACGCAGTATTTT
d_gene: TRBD2; v_gene: TRBV5-1; abundance: .; len: 15; j_gene: TRBJ2-7; CDR3aa: CASSFWAGGIYEQYF; CDR3nt: TGCGCCAGCAGCTTCTGGGCGGGAGGAATCTACGAGCAGTACTTC
d_gene: .; v_gene: TRBV2; abundance: .; len: 13; j_gene: TRBJ1-5; CDR3aa: CASKEGLNQPQHF; CDR3nt: TGTGCCAGCAAAGAGGGCCTCAATCAGCCCCAGCATTTT
d_gene: .; v_gene: TRBV28; abundance: few; len: 14; j_gene: TRBJ1-5; CDR3aa: CASSLSGGNQPQHF; CDR3nt: TGTGCCAGCAGTTTATCGGGGGGCAATCAGCCCCAGCATTTT
d_gene: TRBD1; v_gene: TRBV5-1; abundance: .; len: 14; j_gene: TRBJ1-6; CDR3aa: CASSWDRVFSPLHF; CDR3nt: TGCGCCAGCAGCTGGGACAGGGTCTTTTCACCCCTCCACTTT
d_gene: .; v_gene: TRBV9; abundance: .; len: 15; j_gene: TRBJ2-4; CDR3aa: CASSVGGPSKNIQYF; CDR3nt: TGTGCCAGCAGCGTAGGAGGGCCCTCCAAAAACATTCAGTACTTC
d_gene: .; v_gene: TRBV7-8; abundance: .; len: 13; j_gene: TRBJ2-1; CDR3aa: CASSLGLGGEQFF; CDR3nt: TGTGCCAGCAGCTTAGGCCTAGGGGGTGAGCAGTTCTTC
d_gene: .; v_gene: TRBV5-6; abundance: .; len: 14; j_gene: TRBJ1-1; CDR3aa: CASSLVTSWPEAFF; CDR3nt: TGTGCCAGCAGCTTGGTTACCTCGTGGCCTGAAGCTTTCTTT
d_gene: TRBD2; v_gene: TRBV5-1; abundance: .; len: 15; j_gene: TRBJ2-1; CDR3aa: CASSLGVASGDEQFF; CDR3nt: TGCGCCAGCAGCTTGGGAGTAGCTAGCGGCGATGAGCAGTTCTTC
d_gene: .; v_gene: TRBV5-5; abundance: .; len: 14; j_gene: TRBJ1-5; CDR3aa: CASSLLLGNQPQHF; CDR3nt: TGTGCCAGCAGCTTGTTATTAGGCAATCAGCCCCAGCATTTT
d_gene: .; v_gene: TRBV28; abundance: .; len: 15; j_gene: TRBJ1-6; CDR3aa: CASRREGPYNSPLHF; CDR3nt: TGTGCCAGCAGAAGGGAGGGGCCCTATAATTCACCCCTCCACTTT
d_gene: .; v_gene: TRBV5-1; abundance: .; len: 14; j_gene: TRBJ1-1; CDR3aa: CASNLRTDHSEAFF; CDR3nt: TGCGCCAGCAACTTACGGACAGATCATTCCGAAGCTTTCTTT
d_gene: .; v_gene: TRBV6-5; abundance: .; len: 15; j_gene: TRBJ2-2; CDR3aa: CASKGGDLGTGELFF; CDR3nt: TGTGCCAGCAAGGGCGGGGACCTTGGCACCGGGGAGCTGTTTTTT
d_gene: TRBD1; v_gene: TRBV2; abundance: .; len: 15; j_gene: TRBJ1-4; CDR3aa: CASIAWTGGPEKLFF; CDR3nt: TGTGCCAGCATCGCTTGGACAGGGGGCCCTGAAAAACTGTTTTTT
d_gene: TRBD1; v_gene: TRBV18; abundance: .; len: 15; j_gene: TRBJ1-5; CDR3aa: CASSPSGTGVQPQHF; CDR3nt: TGTGCCAGCTCACCTTCCGGGACAGGGGTTCAGCCCCAGCATTTT
d_gene: .; v_gene: TRBV5-4; abundance: .; len: 15; j_gene: TRBJ2-3; CDR3aa: CASSGTTGFTDTQYF; CDR3nt: TGTGCCAGCAGCGGCACGACGGGATTCACAGATACGCAGTATTTT
d_gene: TRBD1; v_gene: TRBV18; abundance: .; len: 15; j_gene: TRBJ1-1; CDR3aa: CASSPLTGVHTEAFF; CDR3nt: TGTGCCAGCTCACCCCTAACAGGGGTGCACACTGAAGCTTTCTTT
d_gene: TRBD1; v_gene: TRBV6-6; abundance: .; len: 14; j_gene: TRBJ2-7; CDR3aa: CASRLGTGTYEQYF; CDR3nt: TGTGCCAGCAGACTCGGGACAGGGACCTACGAGCAGTACTTC
d_gene: TRBD1; v_gene: TRBV10-1; abundance: .; len: 13; j_gene: TRBJ2-7; CDR3aa: CANRTGESYEQYF; CDR3nt: TGCGCCAACCGGACAGGGGAATCCTACGAGCAGTACTTC
d_gene: TRBD1; v_gene: TRBV29-1; abundance: few; len: 14; j_gene: TRBJ1-1; CDR3aa: CSAHGQGGNTEAFF; CDR3nt: TGCAGCGCCCACGGACAGGGCGGGAACACTGAAGCTTTCTTT
d_gene: TRBD2; v_gene: TRBV3-1/TRBV3-2; abundance: .; len: 16; j_gene: TRBJ2-5; CDR3aa: CASRPLAGGPRETQYF; CDR3nt: TGTGCCAGCAGACCCTTAGCGGGGGGCCCTCGTGAGACCCAGTACTTC
d_gene: .; v_gene: TRBV18; abundance: .; len: 13; j_gene: TRBJ1-6; CDR3aa: CASSPAGNSPLHF; CDR3nt: TGTGCCAGCTCACCTGCGGGGAATTCACCCCTCCACTTT
d_gene: TRBD1; v_gene: TRBV2; abundance: .; len: 17; j_gene: TRBJ1-2; CDR3aa: CASSGQSWDRGDYGYTF; CDR3nt: TGTGCCAGCAGCGGCCAGTCCTGGGACAGGGGGGACTATGGCTACACCTTC
d_gene: TRBD1; v_gene: TRBV3-1/TRBV3-2; abundance: .; len: 14; j_gene: TRBJ1-2; CDR3aa: CASSHRQGNYGYTF; CDR3nt: TGTGCCAGCAGCCATCGACAGGGGAACTATGGCTACACCTTC
d_gene: .; v_gene: TRBV2; abundance: few; len: 12; j_gene: TRBJ2-3; CDR3aa: CASKLVADTQYF; CDR3nt: TGTGCCAGCAAATTGGTAGCAGATACGCAGTATTTT
d_gene: TRBD2; v_gene: TRBV3-1/TRBV3-2; abundance: few; len: 16; j_gene: TRBJ2-1; CDR3aa: CASSRRVAGGHNEQFF; CDR3nt: TGTGCCAGCAGCCGCCGGGTAGCGGGGGGGCATAATGAGCAGTTCTTC
d_gene: TRBD1; v_gene: TRBV28; abundance: .; len: 13; j_gene: TRBJ2-7; CDR3aa: CASSSGQGYEQYF; CDR3nt: TGTGCCAGCAGCTCGGGACAGGGGTACGAGCAGTACTTC
d_gene: TRBD2; v_gene: TRBV19; abundance: once; len: 15; j_gene: TRBJ2-2; CDR3aa: CASSTSGRVNGELFF; CDR3nt: TGTGCCAGTAGTACTAGCGGGAGGGTAAACGGGGAGCTGTTTTTT
d_gene: .; v_gene: TRBV5-1; abundance: few; len: 15; j_gene: TRBJ2-7; CDR3aa: CASSPGGGGVYEQYF; CDR3nt: TGCGCCAGCAGCCCGGGGGGCGGGGGCGTCTACGAGCAGTACTTC
d_gene: .; v_gene: TRBV5-1; abundance: .; len: 15; j_gene: TRBJ2-7; CDR3aa: CASSVRGEHRYEQYF; CDR3nt: TGCGCCAGCAGCGTAAGAGGAGAGCATCGCTACGAGCAGTACTTC
d_gene: .; v_gene: TRBV7-3; abundance: .; len: 13; j_gene: TRBJ1-1; CDR3aa: CASSPYRDTEAFF; CDR3nt: TGTGCCAGCAGTCCATACAGGGACACTGAAGCTTTCTTT